Listed below are T cell receptor beta chains from one sample, sequenced in a study of technical replicates of blood from a few donors. Sequencing used immunoSEQ multiplex PCR; TCRdb keeps in-frame clones, though not all of them. The sample consists of about 73,000 clones, about 92% of them appearing once. Specimen: T cells isolated from PBMCs. These receptors were obtained from a human donor in good health. Each CDR3 is given with its conserved first and last residue. A D gene is named only where the DNA matches it firmly. Size tells how often a clone was seen (once, few, many) or the class of an expanded clone, and some rows leave it out.

d_call,j_call,v_call,clone_size,cdr3_aa,cdr3_nt
TRBD2,TRBJ2-1,TRBV5-1,.,CASSFLAGGPPNEQFF,TGCGCCAGCAGCTTCTTAGCGGGAGGGCCCCCCAATGAGCAGTTCTTC
TRBD1,TRBJ1-1,TRBV14,.,CASSTRQGRGTEAFF,TGTGCCAGCAGCACCCGACAGGGGCGGGGGACTGAAGCTTTCTTT
TRBD1,TRBJ2-7,TRBV6-5,.,CASSYGGQAFYEQYF,TGTGCCAGCAGTTACGGGGGACAGGCTTTCTACGAGCAGTACTTC
TRBD1,TRBJ1-4,TRBV7-9,.,CASSLDSGQGDEKLFF,TGTGCCAGCAGCTTAGATTCCGGACAGGGGGATGAAAAACTGTTTTTT
TRBD1,TRBJ2-1,TRBV4-1,.,CASSQGTGTGKKNEQFF,TGCGCCAGCAGCCAGGGTACCGGGACAGGGAAAAAAAATGAGCAGTTCTTC
.,TRBJ2-1,TRBV4-1,.,CASSQGESRGRTYNEQFF,TGCGCCAGCAGCCAAGGGGAGTCCCGGGGGAGAACCTACAATGAGCAGTTCTTC
.,TRBJ2-7,TRBV28,.,CASSMRGHYEQYF,TGTGCCAGCAGCATGCGGGGGCACTACGAGCAGTACTTC
.,TRBJ2-2,TRBV5-1,.,CASSWLAYTGELFF,TGCGCCAGCAGCTGGCTAGCGTACACCGGGGAGCTGTTTTTT
TRBD1,TRBJ2-7,TRBV27,.,CASSVTGFHYEQYF,TGTGCCAGCAGTGTGACAGGGTTCCACTACGAGCAGTACTTC
.,TRBJ2-7,TRBV27,.,CASGTQGSSSYEQYF,TGTGCCAGCGGGACTCAGGGCTCAAGCTCCTACGAGCAGTACTTC
TRBD1,TRBJ2-5,TRBV19,.,CASSIEQGLETQYF,TGTGCCAGTAGTATAGAACAGGGGCTAGAGACCCAGTACTTC
TRBD1,TRBJ2-1,TRBV19,.,CASSVTGGSYNEQFF,TGTGCCAGTAGTGTCACAGGGGGCTCCTACAATGAGCAGTTCTTC
.,TRBJ1-2,TRBV11-3,.,CASSSDRQGDYGYTF,TGTGCCAGCAGCTCTGACAGGCAGGGTGACTATGGCTACACCTTC
TRBD1,TRBJ2-3,TRBV7-2,.,CASSPGGSKEDTQYF,TGTGCCAGCAGCCCAGGGGGCTCCAAGGAAGATACGCAGTATTTT
.,TRBJ1-1,TRBV2,.,CASSENGLGSTEAFF,TGTGCCAGCAGTGAAAATGGTCTCGGGAGCACTGAAGCTTTCTTT
.,TRBJ1-2,TRBV6-1,.,CASSEATGRGYTF,TGTGCCAGCAGTGAAGCTACAGGCAGGGGCTACACCTTC
.,TRBJ2-5,TRBV30,.,CAWSVAGGETQYF,TGTGCCTGGAGTGTAGCCGGCGGCGAGACCCAGTACTTC
.,TRBJ1-2,TRBV19,few,CASSISRYGYTF,TGTGCCAGTAGTATCTCGCGTTATGGCTACACCTTC
.,TRBJ1-2,TRBV9,once,CASSGRVGYTF,TGTGCCAGCAGCGGCAGGGTCGGCTACACCTTC